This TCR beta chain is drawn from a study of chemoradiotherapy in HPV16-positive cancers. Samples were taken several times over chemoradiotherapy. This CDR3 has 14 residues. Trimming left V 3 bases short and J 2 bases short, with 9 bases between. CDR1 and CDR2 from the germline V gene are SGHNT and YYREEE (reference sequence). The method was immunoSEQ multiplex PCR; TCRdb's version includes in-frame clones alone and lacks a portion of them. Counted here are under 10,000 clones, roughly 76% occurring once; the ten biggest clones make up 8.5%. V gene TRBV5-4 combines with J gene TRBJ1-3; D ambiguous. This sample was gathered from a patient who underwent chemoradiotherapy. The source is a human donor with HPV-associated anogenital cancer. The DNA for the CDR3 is TGTGCCAGCAGCTCAGAGGGTACTGGAAACACCATATATTTT. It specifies CASSSEGTGNTIYF.